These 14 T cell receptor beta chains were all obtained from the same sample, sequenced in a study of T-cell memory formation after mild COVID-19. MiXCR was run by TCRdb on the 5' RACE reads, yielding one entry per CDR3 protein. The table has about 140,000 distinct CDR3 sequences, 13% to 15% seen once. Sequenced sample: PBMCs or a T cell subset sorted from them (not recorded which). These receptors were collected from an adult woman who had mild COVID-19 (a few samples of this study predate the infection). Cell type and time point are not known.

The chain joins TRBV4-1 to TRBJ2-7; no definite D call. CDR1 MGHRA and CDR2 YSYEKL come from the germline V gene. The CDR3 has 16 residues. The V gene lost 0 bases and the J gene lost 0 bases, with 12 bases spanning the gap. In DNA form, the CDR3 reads TGCGCCAGCAGCCAAGATGTGGATCAGAGCTCCTACGAGCAGTACTTC. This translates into CASSQDVDQSSYEQYF.

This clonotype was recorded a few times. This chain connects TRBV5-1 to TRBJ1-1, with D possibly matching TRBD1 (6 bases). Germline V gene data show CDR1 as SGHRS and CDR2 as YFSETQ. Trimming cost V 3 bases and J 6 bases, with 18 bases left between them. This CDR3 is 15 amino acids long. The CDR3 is CASSSGQGTGAEAFF. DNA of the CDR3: TGCGCCAGCAGCTCCGGCCAGGGGACGGGAGCTGAAGCTTTCTTT.

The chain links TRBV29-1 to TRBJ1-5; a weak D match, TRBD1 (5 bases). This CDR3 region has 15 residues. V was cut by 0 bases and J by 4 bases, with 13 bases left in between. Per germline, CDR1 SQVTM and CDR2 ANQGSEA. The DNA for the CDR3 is TGCAGCGTTGAAGACGGGAGGGGAGGGAATCAGCCCCAGCATTTT. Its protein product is CSVEDGRGGNQPQHF.

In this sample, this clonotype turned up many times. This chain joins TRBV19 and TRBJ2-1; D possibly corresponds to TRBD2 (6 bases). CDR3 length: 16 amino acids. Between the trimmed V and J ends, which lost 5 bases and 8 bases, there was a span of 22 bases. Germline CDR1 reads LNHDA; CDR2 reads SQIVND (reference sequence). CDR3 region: CASSPRGPTGVDEQFF. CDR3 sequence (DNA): TGTGCCAGTAGTCCAAGGGGACCCACGGGAGTGGATGAGCAGTTCTTC.

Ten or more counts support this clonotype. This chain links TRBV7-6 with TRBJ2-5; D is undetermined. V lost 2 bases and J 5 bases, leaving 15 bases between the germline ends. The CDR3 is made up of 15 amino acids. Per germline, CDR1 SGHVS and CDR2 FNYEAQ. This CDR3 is CASSLYGHPGETQYF. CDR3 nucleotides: TGTGCCAGCAGCTTATACGGCCATCCCGGGGAGACCCAGTACTTC.

DNA for the CDR3: TGTGCCAGCAGTCAGGCGGGGCAGCTGAACACTGAAGCTTTCTTT. This gives the protein CASSQAGQLNTEAFF. V usage is TRBV5-4 and J usage is TRBJ1-1, with D possibly matching TRBD1 (5 bases). The CDR3 contains 15 residues. Germline V CDR1 and CDR2: SGHNT, YYREEE (reference sequence). Trimming left V 5 bases short and J 0 bases short, with 14 bases between.

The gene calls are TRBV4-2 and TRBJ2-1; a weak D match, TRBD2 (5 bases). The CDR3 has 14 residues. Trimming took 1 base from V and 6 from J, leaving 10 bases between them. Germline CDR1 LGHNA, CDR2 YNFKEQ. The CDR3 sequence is CASSQVRTRNEQFF. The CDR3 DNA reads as TGTGCCAGCAGCCAAGTCCGGACTCGCAATGAGCAGTTCTTC.

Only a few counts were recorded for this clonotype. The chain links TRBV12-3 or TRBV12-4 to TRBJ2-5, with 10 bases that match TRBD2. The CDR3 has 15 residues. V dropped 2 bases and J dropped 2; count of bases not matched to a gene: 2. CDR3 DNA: TGTGCCAGCAGTTTACTAGCGGGGGAGCAAGAGACCCAGTACTTC. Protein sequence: CASSLLAGEQETQYF.

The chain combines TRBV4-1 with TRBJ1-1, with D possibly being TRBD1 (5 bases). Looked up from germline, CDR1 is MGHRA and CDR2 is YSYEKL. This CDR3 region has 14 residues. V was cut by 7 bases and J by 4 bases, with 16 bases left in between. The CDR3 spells CASKDFREGTEAFF. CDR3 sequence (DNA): TGCGCCAGCAAGGACTTCAGGGAGGGCACTGAAGCTTTCTTT.

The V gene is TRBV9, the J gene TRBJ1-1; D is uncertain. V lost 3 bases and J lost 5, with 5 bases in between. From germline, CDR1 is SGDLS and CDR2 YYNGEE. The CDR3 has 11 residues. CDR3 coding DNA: TGTGCCAGCAGCGCCGGTACTGAAGCTTTCTTT. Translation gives CASSAGTEAFF.

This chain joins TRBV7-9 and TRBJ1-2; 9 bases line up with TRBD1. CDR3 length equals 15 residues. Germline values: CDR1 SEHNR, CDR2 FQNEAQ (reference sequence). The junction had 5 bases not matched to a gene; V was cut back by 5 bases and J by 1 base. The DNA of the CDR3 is TGTGCCAGCAGCCCTACAGGGGGCTTTAACTATGGCTACACCTTC. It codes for CASSPTGGFNYGYTF.

CDR3 amino acids: CASSTQGKGVTEAFF. For the CDR3, the DNA is TGTGCCAGCAGCACCCAGGGAAAGGGGGTCACTGAAGCTTTCTTT. V gene TRBV9 combines with J gene TRBJ1-1, with a possible D match to TRBD1 (6 bases). CDR3 size: 15 residues. Germline CDR1 SGDLS, CDR2 YYNGEE. Trimming cost V 4 bases and J 4 bases, with 17 bases left between them.

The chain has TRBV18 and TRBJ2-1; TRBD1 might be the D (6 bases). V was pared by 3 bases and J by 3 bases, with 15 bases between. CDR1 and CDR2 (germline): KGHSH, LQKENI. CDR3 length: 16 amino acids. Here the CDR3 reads CASSPPDRGHYNEQFF. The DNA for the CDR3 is TGTGCCAGCTCACCGCCTGATAGGGGACACTACAATGAGCAGTTCTTC.

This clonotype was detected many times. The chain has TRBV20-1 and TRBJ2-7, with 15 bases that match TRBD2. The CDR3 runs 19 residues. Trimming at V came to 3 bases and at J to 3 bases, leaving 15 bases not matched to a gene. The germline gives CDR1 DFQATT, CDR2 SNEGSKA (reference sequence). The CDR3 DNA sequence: TGCAGTGCTAGTGGACTAGCGGGAGGGCCATCGCGCCCAGGCTACGAGCAGTACTTC. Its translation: CSASGLAGGPSRPGYEQYF.